A few counts support the clone carrying this TCR beta chain. The antigen is undetermined. Germline V lookup: CDR1 SGHDN, CDR2 FVKESK. Trimming took off 3 bases at V and 2 bases at J, with 4 bases between the two ends. The CDR3 runs 12 residues. Together with a sample-barcoded 5' primer, a J-beta primer mix was included in a second PCR lasting about 6 to 11 cycles. TCRdb ran MiXCR on the 5' RACE reads and lists one entry per CDR3 protein. The sample lists fewer than 700,000 distinct CDR3 sequences; around half were seen once. The sample belongs to a study of blood T cells in healthy people across ages. Findings of the study overall: In these data, TCR beta diversity tracked strongly with naive T cell percentage. Donor CMV infection status was unknown, possibly confounding age-related changes in expanded clonotypes.

The V call is TRBV14, the J call TRBJ2-5; D not resolved. This TCR was sampled from a man at least 80 years old in good health. Sequenced sample: blood. This chain's CDR3 is CASSQPQETQYF. CDR3 sequence (DNA): TGTGCCAGCAGCCAGCCACAAGAGACCCAGTACTTC.